The source of this T cell receptor (beta chain) is a study of blood T cell repertoires in COVID-19. On the study more broadly: There were acute and convalescent COVID-19 samples, and they came from the United States, Italy and Spain.

Authors' methods: Amplification of reference gene primers provided the estimated nucleated cell counts. Generated by immunoSEQ multiplex PCR, the TCRdb table keeps only in-frame clones and is missing some. V and J calls plus clone size are reproduced from that table; the DNA served to infer D and trimming. Among some 89,000 clones listed, roughly 80% were seen once. Trimming removed 5 bases from V and 6 bases from J, with 14 bases in between. The CDR3 is 13 residues long. The germline V gene encodes CDR1 SEHNR and CDR2 FQNEAQ (reference sequence). This TCR was sampled from a man aged 55-75 years with acute or convalescent COVID-19. This chain connects TRBV7-9 to TRBJ2-7, with D tentatively TRBD1 (6 bases). Sequenced: peripheral blood. The CDR3 sequence: CASSILGATEQYF. CDR3 in DNA: TGTGCCAGCAGCATTCTGGGGGCGACCGAGCAGTACTTC.